This TCR beta chain emerged from a study of CD8 T cells in Susac syndrome. The authors carried out high-throughput sequencing of TCR beta. They applied it to CD8+ and CD4+ T cells obtained from blood. RNA totalling roughly 0.5 to 1 ug underwent reverse transcription with random hexamers. Via MiXCR, TCRdb re-called the immunoSEQ multiplex PCR reads, giving one row per CDR3 protein. The repertoire includes 100,000 to 150,000 distinct CDR3 sequences, 94% of them detected once, and 0.095% to 0.1% sits in the top ten. The origin of this receptor is a human donor in good health. Material for sequencing was CD4+ T cells from PBMCs.

CDR3 in amino acids: CASSYTPGYGYTF. CDR3 DNA sequence: TGTGCCAGCAGTTACACACCGGGGTATGGCTACACCTTC. The J gene is TRBJ1-2, the V gene TRBV6-6; D is ambiguous. Germline V gene lookup returns CDR1 MNHNY and CDR2 SVGAGI (reference sequence). V shed 2 bases and J shed 5 bases, with 9 bases lying between them. This CDR3 has 13 residues.